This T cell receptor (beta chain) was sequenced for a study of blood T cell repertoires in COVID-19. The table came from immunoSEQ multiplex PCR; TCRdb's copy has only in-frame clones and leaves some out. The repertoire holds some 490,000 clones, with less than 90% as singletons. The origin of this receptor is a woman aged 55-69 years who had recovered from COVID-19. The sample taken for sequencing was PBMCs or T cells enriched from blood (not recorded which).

The CDR3 region is CATSDFRGGNEQFF. CDR3 DNA sequence: TGTGCCACCAGTGATTTTAGGGGAGGCAATGAGCAGTTCTTC. The rearrangement joins TRBV24-1 to TRBJ2-1; D perhaps matches TRBD2 (6 bases). The CDR3 loop spans 14 amino acids. Germline CDR1 is KGHDR and CDR2 is SFDVKD. Trimming took off 1 base at V and 6 bases at J, with 9 bases between the two ends.